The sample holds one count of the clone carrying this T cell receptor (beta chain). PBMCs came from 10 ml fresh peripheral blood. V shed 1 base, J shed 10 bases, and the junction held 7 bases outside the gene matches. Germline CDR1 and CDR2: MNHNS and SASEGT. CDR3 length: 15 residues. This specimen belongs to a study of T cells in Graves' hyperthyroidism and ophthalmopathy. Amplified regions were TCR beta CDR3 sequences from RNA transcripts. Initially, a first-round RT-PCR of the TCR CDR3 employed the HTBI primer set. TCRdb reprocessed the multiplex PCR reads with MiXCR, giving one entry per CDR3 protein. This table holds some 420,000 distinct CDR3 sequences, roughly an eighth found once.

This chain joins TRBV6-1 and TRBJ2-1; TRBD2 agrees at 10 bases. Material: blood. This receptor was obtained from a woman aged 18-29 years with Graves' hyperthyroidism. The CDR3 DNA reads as TGTGCCAGCAGTGAAGAAGGAGGACTAGCGGACGAGCAGTTCTTC. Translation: CASSEEGGLADEQFF.